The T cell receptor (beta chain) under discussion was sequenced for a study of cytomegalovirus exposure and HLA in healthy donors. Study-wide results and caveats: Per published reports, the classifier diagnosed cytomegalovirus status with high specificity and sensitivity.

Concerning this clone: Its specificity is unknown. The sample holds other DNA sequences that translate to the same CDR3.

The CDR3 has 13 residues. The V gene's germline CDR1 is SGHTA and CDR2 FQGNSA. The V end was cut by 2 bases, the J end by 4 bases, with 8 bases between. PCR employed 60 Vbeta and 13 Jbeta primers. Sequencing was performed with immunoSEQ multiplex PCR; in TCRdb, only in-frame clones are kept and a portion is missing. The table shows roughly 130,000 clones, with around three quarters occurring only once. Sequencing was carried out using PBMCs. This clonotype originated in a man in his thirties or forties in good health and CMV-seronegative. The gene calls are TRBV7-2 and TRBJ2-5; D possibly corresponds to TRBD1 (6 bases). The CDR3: CASSLQGRETQYF. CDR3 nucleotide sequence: TGTGCCAGCAGCTTACAGGGGCGAGAGACCCAGTACTTC.